Each of the 2 T cell receptor beta chains below was sequenced from the same sample in a study of shared clonotypes between healthy human individuals. Naive CD8 cells comprised CD45RO-negative, CCR7-positively selected cells, excluding terminally differentiated effector memory CD45RA+ cells. TCRdb's copy holds only in-frame clones and misses some; the assay was immunoSEQ multiplex PCR. The sample includes about 2.1 million clones, just over 90% of them seen just once. Specimen: naive CD8+ T cells from PBMCs. All receptors derive from a man in his late teens or twenties in good health. Some clones in this sample may be carry-over from other donors' samples.

The chain has TRBV5-6 and TRBJ1-6; D is unclear. This CDR3 spans 14 amino acids. Trimming took off 6 bases at V and 7 bases at J, with 14 bases between the two ends. CDR1 is SGHDT, CDR2 YYEEEE, per germline. CDR3 coding DNA: TGTGCCAGCAACCTCCACAGAGAGAATTCACCCCTCCACTTT. Translated: CASNLHRENSPLHF.

About this clone: Other DNA sequences in the same sample also yield this CDR3. The rearrangement joins TRBV29-1 to TRBJ2-7; TRBD1 might be the D (5 bases). From germline, CDR1 is SQVTM and CDR2 ANQGSEA. The CDR3 covers 12 residues. V lost 8 bases and J 0 bases, leaving 11 bases between the germline ends. CDR3 nucleotide sequence: TGCAGCTACGTAGGGGTCTCCTACGAGCAGTACTTC. It encodes CSYVGVSYEQYF.